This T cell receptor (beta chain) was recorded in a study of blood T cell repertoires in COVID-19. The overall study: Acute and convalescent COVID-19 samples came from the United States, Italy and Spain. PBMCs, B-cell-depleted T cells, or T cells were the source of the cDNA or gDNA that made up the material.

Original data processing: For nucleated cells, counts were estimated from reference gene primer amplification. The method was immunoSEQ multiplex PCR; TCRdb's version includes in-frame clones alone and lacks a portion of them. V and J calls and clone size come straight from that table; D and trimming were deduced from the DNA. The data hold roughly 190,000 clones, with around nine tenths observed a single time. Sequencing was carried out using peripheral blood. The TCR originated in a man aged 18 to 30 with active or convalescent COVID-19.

CDR3: CASSSGTAQAQHF. CDR3 DNA sequence: TGTGCCAGCAGTTCCGGGACAGCCCAGGCCCAGCATTTT. The chain links TRBV27 to TRBJ1-5, with 7 bases identical to TRBD1. V trimming: 4 bases; J trimming: 11 bases; junction bases outside the gene matches: 8. CDR1 and CDR2 from the germline V gene are MNHEY and SMNVEV (reference sequence). This CDR3 has 13 amino acids.